This is a list of T cell receptor beta chains from one sample in a study of T cells in Graves' hyperthyroidism and ophthalmopathy. TCRdb fed the multiplex PCR reads into MiXCR, producing one record per CDR3 protein. The sample shows more than 500,000 distinct CDR3 sequences, about 43% of them seen only once. Material for sequencing was peripheral blood or thyroid tissue (not recorded which). These receptors all come from an adult woman with Graves' disease, either hyperthyroidism or ophthalmopathy (not recorded which). The CDR3 runs from the conserved cysteine through the conserved F or W. Each record gives: D gene, J gene, V gene, clone size, CDR3 DNA, CDR3 protein. The D gene is left open where the match is weak. Only part of the rows carry a size: once, few, many, or a class if the clone is expanded.

>.|TRBJ2-5|TRBV6-6|.
TGTGCCAGCAGCCCAGTAGGGGGAGGCTCCCAAGAGGCCCAGTACTTC
CASSPVGGGSQEAQYF
>.|TRBJ2-5|TRBV10-3|.
TGTGCCATCAGTGCTAGTTGGGAGACCCAGTACTTC
CAISASWETQYF
>.|TRBJ2-5|TRBV10-3|few
TGTGCCATCAGTGAGGAGGGGGCGGGGACGACCCAGTACTTC
CAISEEGAGTTQYF
>TRBD2|TRBJ2-2|TRBV27|.
TGTGCCAGCACAAGGGCGGGAGATTTGCTGGGCGGGGAGCTGTTTTTT
CASTRAGDLLGGELFF
>.|TRBJ2-7|TRBV28|.
TGTGCCAGCAGTGGCCCAGTCGCAGGGGGAGGGGAGCAGTACTTC
CASSGPVAGGGEQYF
>.|TRBJ2-1|TRBV2|.
TGTGCCAGCAGTGACCCAGGGCATGGTGAGCAGTTCTTC
CASSDPGHGEQFF
>.|TRBJ2-5|TRBV7-3|.
TGTGCCAGCAGCCTGGATGCGGGACAAGAGACCCAGTACTTC
CASSLDAGQETQYF
>TRBD1|TRBJ2-7|TRBV5-1|.
TGCGCCAGCAGCCCCCGGGACAGGGGGTTACTCGCCTACGAGCAGTACTTC
CASSPRDRGLLAYEQYF
>.|TRBJ2-3|TRBV9|.
TGTGCCAGCAGCGTAGCTGGGACACACGGGACAGATACGCAGTATTTT
CASSVAGTHGTDTQYF
>.|TRBJ2-2|TRBV7-8|.
TGTGCCAGCAGCTTAGGATTGTGGGTAACCGGGGAGCTGTTTTTT
CASSLGLWVTGELFF
>.|TRBJ1-1|TRBV20-1|few
TGCAGTGCTAGGAGACAGGTGAACACTGAAGCTTTCTTT
CSARRQVNTEAFF
>.|TRBJ1-1|TRBV30|few
TGTGCCTGGAGTGTACTTGGGGCGAGGAACACTGAAGCTTTCTTT
CAWSVLGARNTEAFF
>.|TRBJ1-5|TRBV2|many
TGTGCCAGCAGTGACGGGCTCTATAGCAATCAGCCCCAGCATTTT
CASSDGLYSNQPQHF
>TRBD1|TRBJ2-5|TRBV9|once
TGTGCCAGCAGCGTAGATAGCCGACAGGGGGAGACCCAGTACTTC
CASSVDSRQGETQYF
>TRBD1|TRBJ1-5|TRBV7-8|few
TGTGCCAGCTCAGTAGGGCACCTAACAGGGGGAGGTCAGCCCCAGCATTTT
CASSVGHLTGGGQPQHF
>.|TRBJ1-2|TRBV4-1|.
TGCGCCAGCCGGGGGGTGGCTAACTATGGCTACACCTTC
CASRGVANYGYTF
>TRBD1|TRBJ2-7|TRBV2|.
TGTGCCAGCAATCCGACAGGGGTACGTGGGTTCAAGCAGTACTTC
CASNPTGVRGFKQYF
>.|TRBJ1-6|TRBV7-2|few
TGTGCCAGCAGAGTGGACTGGAATTCACCCCTCCACTTT
CASRVDWNSPLHF
>.|TRBJ2-7|TRBV7-3|.
TGTGCCAGCAGCTTTGGGGGTGGCAGGGCTTACGAGCAGTACTTC
CASSFGGGRAYEQYF
>.|TRBJ1-2|TRBV10-3|.
TGTGCCATCAGCCCCGACCTTAGCTATGGCTACACCTTC
CAISPDLSYGYTF
>TRBD1|TRBJ1-5|TRBV7-8|.
TGTGCCAGCAGCAAGACAGGGGGAGGCAATCAGCCCCAGCATTTT
CASSKTGGGNQPQHF
>.|TRBJ2-7|TRBV28|few
TGTGCCAGCAGTTTCTTTTCTGGGGGCTACGAGCAGTACTTC
CASSFFSGGYEQYF
>.|TRBJ1-6|TRBV7-2|few
TGTGCCAGCAGCTTTACGGATTCACCCCTCCACTTT
CASSFTDSPLHF
>.|TRBJ1-2|TRBV15|.
TGTGCCACCAGCCCAGGGCGGACAGCTAACTATGGCTACACCTTC
CATSPGRTANYGYTF
>.|TRBJ2-7|TRBV12-3/TRBV12-4|.
TGTGCCAGCAGTTGGGCGCTAACTTACTACGAGCAGTACTTC
CASSWALTYYEQYF
>.|TRBJ2-5|TRBV7-3|many
TGTGCCAGCAGTTCAAAGGAGCGGGAGACCCAGTACTTC
CASSSKERETQYF
>TRBD1|TRBJ2-2|TRBV5-1|many
TGCGCCAGCAGCTTGTTGGGTGACAGGGTTGCCGGGGAGCTGTTTTTT
CASSLLGDRVAGELFF
>.|TRBJ1-6|TRBV7-9|.
TGTGCCAGCAGCCTGGACAGACGATTCACGCCCCTCCACTTT
CASSLDRRFTPLHF
>.|TRBJ2-5|TRBV7-8|many
TGTGCCAGCAGCAAGACAGGGGAGGGGACCCAGTACTTC
CASSKTGEGTQYF
>.|TRBJ1-2|TRBV30|few
TGTGCCTGGATAGGGGACTCAACAGGCTACACCTTC
CAWIGDSTGYTF
>.|TRBJ1-1|TRBV24-1|many
TGTGCCACCAGTGATTCGGAGGGGTTTAAGTCTGAAGCTTTCTTT
CATSDSEGFKSEAFF
>.|TRBJ1-3|TRBV6-5|.
TGTGCCAGCAGTTTAAGAACACTTGGAAACACCATATATTTT
CASSLRTLGNTIYF
>.|TRBJ1-4|TRBV15|.
TGTGCCACCAGCAGGCACGCAACTAATGAAAAACTGTTTTTT
CATSRHATNEKLFF
>.|TRBJ2-2|TRBV6-5|.
TGTGCCAGCTGGGGGACTTCCGGGAGCTCCACCGGGGAGCTGTTTTTT
CASWGTSGSSTGELFF
>.|TRBJ1-1|TRBV29-1|.
TGCAGCGTTACGGTACAACAGAGTACTGAAGCTTTCTTT
CSVTVQQSTEAFF